This TCR beta chain was profiled in a study of cytomegalovirus exposure and HLA in healthy donors. Study-wide points: According to an earlier analysis, most TCR beta V segments yielded productive rearrangements about 90% or about 30% of the time.

The PCR contained 60 Vbeta and 13 Jbeta primers. The method was immunoSEQ multiplex PCR; TCRdb's version includes in-frame clones alone and lacks a portion of them. The sample lists approximately 160,000 clones; around two thirds were seen once. In its sample, this clone was seen a few times. No antigen is known for it. Germline trimming cut 3 bases from V and 3 bases from J; bases unmatched to any gene: 2. Looked up from germline, CDR1 is MRHNA and CDR2 is SNTAGT. The CDR3 length is 15 residues. Each donor's status was that of a healthy bone marrow donor. V usage is TRBV6-4 and J usage is TRBJ2-2, with 9 bases identical to TRBD2. This TCR was recovered from a man aged 45-60 years in good health and CMV-seronegative. Input material: PBMCs. CDR3 amino acids: CASSEIAGDTGELFF. For the CDR3, the DNA is TGTGCCAGCAGTGAAATAGCGGGGGACACCGGGGAGCTGTTTTTT.